The sequence of this T cell receptor (beta chain) was determined in a study of blood T cell repertoires in COVID-19. The overall study: Material from acute and convalescent COVID-19 was sourced from the United States, Italy and Spain.

V lost 6 bases to trimming and J lost 2 bases; unmatched junction nucleotides: 6. The CDR3 has 14 residues. Germline-derived CDR1 and CDR2 are MNHEY and SVGAGI. TCRdb's table, derived via immunoSEQ multiplex PCR, lists solely in-frame clones and lacks some. The data hold 130,000 or so clones, with roughly 88% observed a single time. The gene calls are TRBV6-5 and TRBJ2-7, with 8 nucleotides matching TRBD2. Sequenced input: peripheral blood. The clonotype comes from a man over 45 with acute or convalescent COVID-19. The CDR3 DNA follows: TGTGCCAGCAGACCACTAGCGGCTACCTACGAGCAGTACTTC. Translated, it gives CASRPLAATYEQYF.